This section outlines one T cell receptor beta chain sequence together with its context. Its antigen is undetermined. These data originate in a study of OX40 agonist ivuxolimab in advanced cancers. Study-level information: An agonistic human IgG2 monoclonal antibody against OX40 (CD134) was given. Three patients responded partially, comprising one with hepatocellular carcinoma and two with cutaneous melanoma. Study conclusions and caveats: No antigen was identified for the clonally expanded peripheral T cells.

Data came from immunoSEQ multiplex PCR; TCRdb stores just in-frame clones and leaves some out. Of fewer than 100,000 clones listed, 93% are singletons. This CDR3 comprises 15 residues. The V gene's germline CDR1 is MNHNS and CDR2 SASEGT. Trimming took off 2 bases at V and 1 base at J, with 10 bases between the two ends. This clonotype originated in an adult with an advanced solid tumor such as melanoma, head and neck, liver or kidney cancer. The material sequenced was CD4+ or CD8+ T cells sorted from blood, taken in a trial of the OX40 agonist ivuxolimab. This sequence joins TRBV6-1 and TRBJ2-3; D call uncertain. The CDR3 here is CASSEIRVGTDTQYF. CDR3 nucleotides: TGTGCCAGCAGTGAAATCCGTGTCGGCACAGATACGCAGTATTTT.